This TCR beta chain was captured in a study of cytomegalovirus exposure and HLA in healthy donors. General study results and limits: The authors listed 164 TCR beta chains as cytomegalovirus-associated. Cytomegalovirus status was reportedly diagnosed by the classifier with high sensitivity and specificity. Most sequenced TCRs were rare (though some public TCRs occurred in many donors). Within the approximately 130 validation repertoires, first-cohort TCR clusters tended to co-occur, according to a later analysis.

Repertoires were generated with immunoSEQ multiplex PCR, while TCRdb's copy carries only in-frame clones and drops some. The sample comprises about 150,000 clones, about 86% of which are singletons, and 2.1% rests with the top ten. The CDR3 loop spans 12 amino acids. Germline lookup yields CDR1 MNHEY and CDR2 SVGAGI. Trimming pared 8 bases from V and 2 bases from J, leaving 9 bases between. As for this clone: The antigen remains unidentified.

This receptor was identified in a human donor in good health. The rearrangement links TRBV6-5 to TRBJ1-2; the D is unclear. The sequenced material came from PBMCs. The DNA for the CDR3 is TGTGCCAGCGGGCCAGGCAACTATGGCTACACCTTC. It is translated as CASGPGNYGYTF.